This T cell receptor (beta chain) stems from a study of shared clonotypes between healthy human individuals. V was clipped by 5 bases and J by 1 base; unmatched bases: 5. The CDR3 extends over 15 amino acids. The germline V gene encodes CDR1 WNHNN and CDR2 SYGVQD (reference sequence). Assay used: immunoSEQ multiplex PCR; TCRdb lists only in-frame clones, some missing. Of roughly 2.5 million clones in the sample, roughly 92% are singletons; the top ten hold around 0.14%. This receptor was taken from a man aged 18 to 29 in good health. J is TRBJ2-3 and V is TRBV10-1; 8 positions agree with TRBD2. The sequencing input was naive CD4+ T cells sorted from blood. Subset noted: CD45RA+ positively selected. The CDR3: CASSKIAGRTDTQYF. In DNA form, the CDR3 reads TGCGCCAGCAGTAAAATAGCGGGGCGCACAGATACGCAGTATTTT.